This TCR beta chain was observed in a study of T cell clones after liver transplantation. The CDR3 length is 15 residues. After removal of 4 bases from V and 3 bases from J, the junction contained 9 bases not matched to a gene. Germline values: CDR1 SGHTA, CDR2 FQGNSA. The assay was immunoSEQ multiplex PCR, and TCRdb's table has in-frame clones only and misses some. In the table there are tens of thousands of clones, 85% to 90% of which are singletons. This receptor was obtained from a human patient who received a liver transplant. A subset of T cells may come from the graft donor. Sequences were derived from CD8+ T cells from blood, sampled 12 months after liver transplant. The V call is TRBV7-2, the J call TRBJ2-7; 7 positions match TRBD1. The CDR3 sequence is CASSSGPGQYYEQYF. CDR3 in DNA: TGTGCCAGCAGCTCCGGACCGGGACAGTACTACGAGCAGTACTTC.